The T cell receptor (beta chain) described here comes from a study of blood T cell repertoires in COVID-19. The CDR3 is 16 amino acids. The V gene's germline CDR1 is MDHEN and CDR2 SYDVKM. Losses at the gene ends were 1 base for V and 3 bases for J; bases not matched to a gene: 3. Profiled with immunoSEQ multiplex PCR; TCRdb holds only in-frame clones, not every one. There are under 300,000 clones in the sample; 75% to 90% occur only once, and 8.8% lies in the top ten. Recruitment covered about 26 US areas and drew participants whose ages spanned roughly 18 to 89 years. The TCR was taken from a man in his forties who had recovered from COVID-19. Input material: PBMCs or T cells enriched from blood (not recorded which). The chain uses TRBV28 and TRBJ2-1; TRBD2 agrees at 10 bases. Written as DNA, the CDR3 is TGTGCCAGCAGTTTATTAGCTAGCGGGAGCTACAATGAGCAGTTCTTC. It encodes CASSLLASGSYNEQFF.